These T cell receptor beta chains were read from a single sample in a study of neurological immune-mediated disorders. TCRdb processed the 5' RACE reads anew with MiXCR; each CDR3 protein has one entry. The sample carries roughly 70,000 distinct CDR3 sequences, under 5.5% recorded once. The sample consisted of PBMCs. All receptors come from a woman aged 70-85 years with multiple sclerosis. Each CDR3 is given with its conserved first and last residue. D genes are given only for firm matches. Expanded clones get a size class; other rows say once, few or many, or leave the size out.

>TRBJ2-1|19|NA|TRBV6-6|many
TGTGCCAGCAGTTACGACTCCTCCCCCGGGGGGCGACCTTACAATGAGCAGTTCTTC
CASSYDSSPGGRPYNEQFF
>TRBJ2-5|15|NA|TRBV5-1|many
TGCGCCAGCAGCCCCAGACACACGGAACAAGAGACCCAGTACTTC
CASSPRHTEQETQYF
>TRBJ2-7|13|NA|TRBV6-2/TRBV6-3|few
TGTGCCAGCAGGGGAATATCCGTCTACGAGCAGTACTTC
CASRGISVYEQYF
>TRBJ1-5|13|NA|TRBV25-1|NA
TGTGCCAGCAGGGGCCCTACGCCTCAGCCCCAGCATTTT
CASRGPTPQPQHF
>TRBJ1-2|15|NA|TRBV16|NA
TGTGCCAGCAGCCCAACAGGGTCCCCTAACTATGGCTACACCTTC
CASSPTGSPNYGYTF
>TRBJ2-1|15|NA|TRBV4-3|many
TGCGCCAGCAGCCAAGATGGGGGGAGGGGGCGTAGTCGGTTCTTC
CASSQDGGRGRSRFF
>TRBJ2-7|13|TRBD1|TRBV5-1|many
TGCGCCAGCAGCTGGGACAGCATCTACGAGCAGTACTTC
CASSWDSIYEQYF
>TRBJ2-1|15|NA|TRBV7-8|NA
TGTGCCAGCAGCTTAGAAGGTCCCTCCTACAATGAGCAGTTCTTC
CASSLEGPSYNEQFF
>TRBJ2-3|12|NA|TRBV7-2|many
TGTGCCAGCAGCTTAGCGGGGTATACGCAGTATTTT
CASSLAGYTQYF
>TRBJ2-7|14|TRBD2|TRBV20-1|many
TGCAGTGCTAGAGATCGGGGGGACCGAAACGAGCAGTACTTC
CSARDRGDRNEQYF
>TRBJ2-5|15|NA|TRBV5-1|few
TGCGCCAGCAGCCGATCAACGGGGGTCCAAGAGACCCAGTACTTC
CASSRSTGVQETQYF
>TRBJ1-1|15|NA|TRBV7-2|many
TGTGCCAGCAGCTTAGATGGCAGGGAGAACACTGAAGCTTTCTTT
CASSLDGRENTEAFF
>TRBJ2-1|15|NA|TRBV9|many
TGTGCCAGCAGCGGGGGGACCGGCTCCTACAATGAGCAGTTCTTC
CASSGGTGSYNEQFF